The 7 T cell receptor beta chains below come from one sample, sequenced in a study of T cells in Graves' hyperthyroidism and ophthalmopathy. The source material, RNA transcripts, was used to amplify TCR beta CDR3 regions. RT-PCR in the first round (using the HTBI primer set) targeted the TCR CDR3. One entry per CDR3 protein, called by TCRdb with MiXCR from the multiplex PCR reads. The repertoire has some 770,000 distinct CDR3 sequences, roughly 17% of them found once; the top ten carry approximately 8%. The material sequenced was blood. The receptors were sampled from a young man with Graves' hyperthyroidism.

At least ten counts were recorded for this clonotype. The rearrangement links TRBV28 to TRBJ2-1; D gene uncertain. This CDR3 has 13 residues. The V gene's germline CDR1 is MDHEN and CDR2 SYDVKM. Between the trimmed V and J ends, which lost 6 bases and 0 bases, there was a span of 6 bases. CDR3: CASRGYSYNEQFF. CDR3 coding DNA: TGTGCCAGCAGGGGCTACTCCTACAATGAGCAGTTCTTC.

Points on this clonotype: With a much larger clone just one base away, this may be a read error. This chain connects TRBV27 to TRBJ2-5; D is undetermined. V was clipped by 2 bases and J by 2 bases, with 9 bases between them. The CDR3 loop spans 14 amino acids. Germline V lookup: CDR1 MNHEY, CDR2 SMNVEV (reference sequence). CDR3 loop: CASSLVVDQETQYF. CDR3 coding DNA: TGTGCCAGCAGTTTAGTGGTGGATCAAGAGACCCAGTACTTC.

This clonotype was observed a few times. The rearrangement uses TRBV18 and TRBJ1-5, with 7 bases aligning to TRBD1. The length of the CDR3 is 16 residues. The V segment lost 4 bases and the J segment 0 bases; nucleotides outside the gene matches: 6. Germline CDR1 and CDR2: KGHSH and LQKENI. CDR3 DNA: TGTGCCAGCTCACTGTCGACAGGGTCTAGCAATCAGCCCCAGCATTTT. As protein: CASSLSTGSSNQPQHF.

The sample holds many counts of this clonotype. V is TRBV5-1 and J is TRBJ2-1, with TRBD2 matching over 8 bases. V gave up 2 bases and J gave up 3 bases; unmatched junction bases: 4. Germline CDR1 SGHRS, CDR2 YFSETQ. The CDR3 totals 15 residues. In DNA, the CDR3 is TGCGCCAGCAGCTTAGCGGGAGACAACTACAATGAGCAGTTCTTC. Its translation: CASSLAGDNYNEQFF. Complete variable domain (other parts from reference TRBV5-1 and TRBJ2-1): KAGVTQTPRYLIKTRGQQVTLSCSPISGHRSVSWYQQTPGQGLQFLFEYFSETQRNKGNFPGRFSGRQFSNSRSEMNVSTLELGDSALYLCASSLAGDNYNEQFFGPGTRLTVL.

The chain combines TRBV28 with TRBJ2-3, with a tentative D call TRBD2 (6 bases). The CDR3 sequence is 15 residues long. V dropped 3 bases and J dropped 2 bases, with 12 bases sitting between them. The germline CDR1 and CDR2 sequences are MDHEN and SYDVKM. The CDR3 nucleotides are TGTGCCAGCAGTTTCTTAGCGGAGATCACAGATACGCAGTATTTT. Translation gives CASSFLAEITDTQYF.

This clonotype was counted ten times or more. V and J are TRBV15 and TRBJ1-6; D ambiguous. CDR1 LNHNV and CDR2 YYDKDF come from the germline V gene (reference sequence). V was pared by 5 bases and J by 5 bases, with 16 bases between. This CDR3 spans 16 amino acids. The CDR3 loop reads CATSFRPQENNSPLHF. CDR3 bases: TGTGCCACCAGCTTTCGACCGCAGGAAAATAATTCACCCCTCCACTTT. Filled out from reference TRBV15 and TRBJ1-6, the complete variable domain reads DAMVIQNPRYQVTQFGKPVTLSCSQTLNHNVMYWYQQKSSQAPKLLFHYYDKDFNNEADTPDNFQSRRPNTSFCFLDIRSPGLGDTAMYLCATSFRPQENNSPLHFGNGTRLTVT.

This clonotype came up a few times. V is TRBV10-1 and J is TRBJ2-2; a possible D gene is TRBD2 (5 bases). V was trimmed by 8 bases and J by 2 bases, leaving 15 bases between them. Germline V gene sequence: CDR1 WNHNN, CDR2 SYGVQD (reference sequence). The CDR3 length is 15 residues. The CDR3 region has the DNA TGCGCCAGCGGAGCGGCGTCGGGCAACACCGGGGAGCTGTTTTTT. It codes for CASGAASGNTGELFF.